The TCR beta chain described here comes from a study of blood T cell repertoires in COVID-19. The CDR3 is 16 residues long. The V gene's germline CDR1 is LNHNV and CDR2 YYDKDF (reference sequence). Trimming removed 0 bases from V and 8 bases from J, with 17 bases in between. In the original workflow: How many nucleated cells were present was estimated from reference gene primer amplification. Sequencing used immunoSEQ multiplex PCR; TCRdb keeps in-frame clones, though not all of them. V, J and clone size derive from that table, while D and trimming were established from the DNA sequence. The sample shows 250,000 or so clones, around 82% of them seen only once.

This chain uses TRBV15 with TRBJ2-1; perhaps TRBD1 as D (5 bases). This clonotype was obtained from a woman aged 70 to 79 with acute or convalescent COVID-19. Material: peripheral blood. CDR3 coding DNA: TGTGCCACCAGCAGAGATCGGAGAGGCCAGGGTCATGAGCAGTTCTTC. It is translated as CATSRDRRGQGHEQFF.